This passage covers 20 T cell receptor beta chains from one sample sequenced in a study of T-cell reconstitution after alpha-beta-depleted transplantation in children. Using unique molecular identifiers, the investigators prepared the TCRbeta library. TCRdb called the PCR reads again in MiXCR, with one record for every CDR3 protein. Altogether about 540,000 distinct CDR3 sequences are present, around 20% being singletons, with the ten largest covering 3.3%. The specimen was PBMCs from the stem cell graft donor, collected from the stem cell graft. These receptors were obtained from a human donor who donated a stem cell graft to a child with acute lymphoblastic leukemia.

This clonotype has only a few counts. The DNA of the CDR3 is TGTGCCAGCAGTTATCTCGGGTATGGGGCCAACGTCCTGACTTTC. This encodes CASSYLGYGANVLTF. This chain links TRBV6-5 with TRBJ2-6; unclear D gene. The V end was cut by 3 bases, the J end by 3 bases, with 9 bases between. Germline V gene data show CDR1 as MNHEY and CDR2 as SVGAGI. The CDR3 extends over 15 amino acids.

V is TRBV5-6 and J is TRBJ1-5; possible D gene TRBD1, 6 bases. Trimming took off 0 bases at V and 0 bases at J, with 10 bases between the two ends. Per the germline V gene, CDR1 is SGHDT and CDR2 is YYEEEE. This CDR3 contains 16 residues. The CDR3 sequence is CASSLGGQFSNQPQHF. For the CDR3, the DNA is TGTGCCAGCAGCTTGGGCGGACAGTTTAGCAATCAGCCCCAGCATTTT.

The chain couples TRBV6-4 to TRBJ2-3; TRBD1 agrees at 9 bases. CDR3 length: 14 amino acids. Germline CDR1 and CDR2: MRHNA and SNTAGT. The V gene end was trimmed by 4 bases and the J gene end by 4 bases; junction bases not matched to a gene: 3. CDR3 loop: CASSAGQGSDTQYF. For the CDR3, the DNA is TGTGCCAGCAGTGCGGGACAGGGATCAGATACGCAGTATTTT.

This clonotype was found a few times. The V and J genes are TRBV27 and TRBJ2-7, with D unclear. V lost 2 bases and J 2 bases, leaving 13 bases between the germline ends. This CDR3 contains 15 residues. The V gene's germline CDR1 is MNHEY and CDR2 SMNVEV (reference sequence). DNA for the CDR3: TGTGCCAGCAGTTTAGGTCTAGTAGGGACCTACGAGCAGTACTTC. Encoded protein: CASSLGLVGTYEQYF.

The V call is TRBV6-5, the J call TRBJ2-3; unclear D gene. Germline V lookup: CDR1 MNHEY, CDR2 SVGAGI. V lost 0 bases to trimming and J lost 3 bases, with 10 bases between them. The CDR3 has 15 amino acids. The CDR3 DNA follows: TGTGCCAGCAGTTACTCGCAGTCCATAACAGATACGCAGTATTTT. It codes for CASSYSQSITDTQYF.

The chain links TRBV5-1 to TRBJ2-1; 10 bases are shared with TRBD1. The trim removed 4 bases at V and 7 bases at J, leaving 8 bases unmatched. The CDR3 spans 15 residues. Germline CDR1 reads SGHRS; CDR2 reads YFSETQ. The CDR3 spells CASSRDRGDLNEQFF. The CDR3 nucleotides are TGCGCCAGCAGCCGGGACAGGGGCGACTTGAATGAGCAGTTCTTC.

This chain joins TRBV7-3 and TRBJ2-1, with D perhaps TRBD2 (6 bases). The germline CDR1 and CDR2 sequences are SGHTA and FQGTGA. V lost 4 bases and J 7 bases, leaving 17 bases between the germline ends. The CDR3 spans 15 residues. CDR3 sequence: CASSSSGSGKNEQFF. The CDR3 DNA is TGTGCCAGCAGCTCCTCGGGTAGCGGCAAAAATGAGCAGTTCTTC.

A remark on this clonotype: Sequence at one end of the junction differs from germline and may be a read error. This sequence joins TRBV20-1 and TRBJ2-1; D uncertain. CDR1 is DFQATT, CDR2 SNEGSKA, per germline (reference sequence). CDR3 size: 13 residues. CDR3 protein: CSAPSGFYDEQFF. The CDR3 DNA sequence: TGCAGTGCTCCCTCGGGTTTCTACGATGAGCAGTTCTTC.

The chain combines TRBV4-1 with TRBJ2-1, with D uncertain. V was cut by 1 base and J by 5 bases, with 6 bases left in between. The CDR3 has 13 residues. Germline CDR1 and CDR2: MGHRA and YSYEKL. The CDR3 sequence: CASSQGPDNEQFF. The DNA for the CDR3 is TGCGCCAGCAGCCAAGGCCCCGACAATGAGCAGTTCTTC.

J is TRBJ2-7 and V is TRBV27; D is unresolved. CDR1 and CDR2 from the germline V gene are MNHEY and SMNVEV (reference sequence). This CDR3 has 15 amino acids. V shed 0 bases and J shed 3 bases, with 12 bases lying between them. CDR3 protein: CASSLSGSPYYEQYF. CDR3 nucleotide sequence: TGTGCCAGCAGTTTATCGGGTAGCCCTTACTACGAGCAGTACTTC.

This clonotype was counted only a few times. The V call is TRBV9, the J call TRBJ2-7, with D possibly being TRBD1 or TRBD2 (5 bases each). CDR1 and CDR2 from the germline V gene are SGDLS and YYNGEE. V was pared by 0 bases and J by 6 bases, with 10 bases between. The CDR3 length is 13 residues. CDR3 in amino acids: CASSVGRAGEQYF. In nucleotides, the CDR3 is TGTGCCAGCAGCGTAGGCAGGGCGGGCGAGCAGTACTTC.

The V call is TRBV19, the J call TRBJ2-2; tentatively, D is TRBD1 (6 bases). The CDR3 loop spans 16 amino acids. Trimming pared 3 bases from V and 5 bases from J, leaving 16 bases between. The germline V gene encodes CDR1 LNHDA and CDR2 SQIVND (reference sequence). CDR3 in DNA: TGTGCCAGTAGTATCTTCAGCGCGAGGGGGACCGGGGAGCTGTTTTTT. It translates to CASSIFSARGTGELFF. The variable domain in full, with the rest retrieved from reference TRBV19 and TRBJ2-2, is DGGITQSPKYLFRKEGQNVTLSCEQNLNHDAMYWYRQDPGQGLRLIYYSQIVNDFQKGDIAEGYSVSREKKESFPLTVTSAQKNPTAFYLCASSIFSARGTGELFFGEGSRLTVL.

The chain has TRBV25-1 and TRBJ2-1, with 9 nucleotides matching TRBD2. Germline CDR1 is MGHDK and CDR2 is SYGVNS. This CDR3 region has 16 residues. J lost 7 bases, V lost 4 bases, and 11 bases had no gene match. In nucleotides, the CDR3 is TGTGCCAGCAGTGGTATAGCGGGAGAGCGTAAGAATGAGCAGTTCTTC. Translation gives CASSGIAGERKNEQFF.

This clonotype was counted only a few times. The chain links TRBV9 to TRBJ2-7; 10 positions agree with TRBD2. The CDR3 is made up of 16 amino acids. CDR1 is SGDLS, CDR2 YYNGEE, per germline. Trimming took 4 bases from V and 7 from J; bases not matched to a gene: 14. The CDR3 loop is CASSSPGLAGAGEQYF. In DNA form, the CDR3 reads TGTGCCAGCAGCTCCCCGGGGCTAGCGGGAGCTGGTGAGCAGTACTTC.

This chain uses TRBV12-3 or TRBV12-4 with TRBJ2-7; D may correspond to TRBD1 or TRBD2 (5 bases each). This CDR3 region has 14 residues. The V end was cut by 1 base, the J end by 6 bases, with 13 bases between. The CDR3 protein is CASSLGQGVGEQYF. Written as DNA, the CDR3 is TGTGCCAGCAGTTTAGGGCAGGGAGTAGGCGAGCAGTACTTC.

The rearrangement uses TRBV5-5 and TRBJ1-2, with D possibly being TRBD1 (5 bases). The germline gives CDR1 SGHKS, CDR2 YYEKEE (reference sequence). V shed 3 bases and J shed 6 bases, with 21 bases lying between them. CDR3 length equals 16 residues. The chain's CDR3 is CASSSESGALLNGYTF. CDR3 sequence (DNA): TGTGCCAGCAGCTCCGAGTCCGGGGCCCTTCTTAATGGCTACACCTTC.

V and J are TRBV13 and TRBJ1-5; D possibly corresponds to TRBD1 (6 bases). The germline V gene has CDR1 PRHDT and CDR2 FYEKMQ (reference sequence). The CDR3 is 13 residues long. Trimming cost V 9 bases and J 6 bases, with 15 bases left between them. The CDR3 sequence: CARGGREAQPQHF. CDR3 bases: TGTGCCAGGGGGGGCAGGGAAGCTCAGCCCCAGCATTTT.

This clonotype was seen a handful of times. The V call is TRBV5-1, the J call TRBJ2-7; no definite D call. Deletions cut 0 bases from V and 4 bases from J, with 8 bases between. The CDR3 sequence is 13 residues long. Germline lookup yields CDR1 SGHRS and CDR2 YFSETQ. CDR3 coding DNA: TGCGCCAGCAGCTTGGATGTAACGTACGAGCAGTACTTC. This gives the protein CASSLDVTYEQYF.

This clonotype was observed a few times. The V call is TRBV5-1, the J call TRBJ2-7, with TRBD2 identical over 7 bases. Trimming cost V 3 bases and J 5 bases; bases outside gene matches: 5. The CDR3 contains 13 residues. Germline lookup yields CDR1 SGHRS and CDR2 YFSETQ. CDR3 protein: CASSWGGEHEQYF. As DNA, the CDR3 is TGCGCCAGCAGCTGGGGGGGAGAACACGAGCAGTACTTC.

This chain connects TRBV27 to TRBJ2-4; 7 bases line up with TRBD1. The J segment lost 1 base and the V segment lost 2 bases, leaving 2 bases of the junction unmatched. This CDR3 contains 15 residues. Germline V lookup: CDR1 MNHEY, CDR2 SMNVEV (reference sequence). The CDR3 loop is CASSLKTGAKNIQYF. Here the CDR3 DNA reads TGTGCCAGCAGTTTAAAGACAGGGGCCAAAAACATTCAGTACTTC.